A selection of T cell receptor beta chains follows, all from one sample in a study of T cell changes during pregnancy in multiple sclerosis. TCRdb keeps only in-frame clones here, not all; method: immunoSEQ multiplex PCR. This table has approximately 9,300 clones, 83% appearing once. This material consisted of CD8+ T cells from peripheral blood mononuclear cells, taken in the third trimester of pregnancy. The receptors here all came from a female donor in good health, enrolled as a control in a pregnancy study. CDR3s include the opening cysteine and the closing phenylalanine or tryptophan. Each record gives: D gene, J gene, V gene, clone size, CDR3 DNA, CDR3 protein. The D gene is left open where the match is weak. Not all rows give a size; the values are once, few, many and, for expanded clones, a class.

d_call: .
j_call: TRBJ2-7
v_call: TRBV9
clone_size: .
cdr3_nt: TGTGCCAGCAGCGAGTTTTATCAGGGCTCCTACGAGCAGTACTTC
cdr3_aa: CASSEFYQGSYEQYF

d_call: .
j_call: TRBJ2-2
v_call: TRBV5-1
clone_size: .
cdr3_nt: TGCGCCAGCACAATAAACACCAGGGAGCTGTTTTTT
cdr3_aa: CASTINTRELFF

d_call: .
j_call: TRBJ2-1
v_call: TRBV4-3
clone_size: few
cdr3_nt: TGCGCCAGCAGCCAAAAGCTTGCCTCCTACAATGAGCAGTTCTTC
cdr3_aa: CASSQKLASYNEQFF

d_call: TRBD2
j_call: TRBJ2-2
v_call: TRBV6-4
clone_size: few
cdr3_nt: TGTGCCAGCAGTGACTCCCCTAGCGGGGCGAACACCGGGGAGCTGTTTTTT
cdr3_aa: CASSDSPSGANTGELFF

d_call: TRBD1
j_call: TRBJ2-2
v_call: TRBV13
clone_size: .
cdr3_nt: TGTGCCAGCAGCTTGGGGCAGGGGGCTGGCGGGGAGCTGTTTTTT
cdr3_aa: CASSLGQGAGGELFF

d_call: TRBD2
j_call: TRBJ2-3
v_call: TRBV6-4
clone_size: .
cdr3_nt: TGTGCCAGCAGTGACTCGACTAGCGGGGGGGATACGCAGTATTTT
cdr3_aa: CASSDSTSGGDTQYF

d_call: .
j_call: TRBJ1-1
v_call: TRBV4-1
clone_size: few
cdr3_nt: TGCGCCAGCGAAGGTGAGGGCTGGAACACTGAAGCTTTCTTT
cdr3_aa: CASEGEGWNTEAFF

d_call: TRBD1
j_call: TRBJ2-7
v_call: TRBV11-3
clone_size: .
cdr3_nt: TGTGCCAGCAGCGCAAAGGACAGGGGGTACGAGCAGTACTTC
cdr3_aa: CASSAKDRGYEQYF

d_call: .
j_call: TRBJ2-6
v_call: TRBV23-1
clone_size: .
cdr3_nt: TGCGCCAGCAGTCGAATACATACGCAACAAAGTCGGGCCAACGTCCTGACTTTC
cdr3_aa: CASSRIHTQQSRANVLTF

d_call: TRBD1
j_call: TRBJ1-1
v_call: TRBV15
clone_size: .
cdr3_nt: TGTGCCACCAGCAGAGGATGGGACAGGGGGCCCCCTGAAGCTTTCTTT
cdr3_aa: CATSRGWDRGPPEAFF

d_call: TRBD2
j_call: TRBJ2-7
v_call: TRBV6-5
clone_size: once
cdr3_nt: TGTGCCAGCAGTTACTCGCTAGCGGACTCCTCCTACGAGCAGTACTTC
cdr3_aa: CASSYSLADSSYEQYF

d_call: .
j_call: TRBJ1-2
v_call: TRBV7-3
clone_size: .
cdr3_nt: TGTGCCAGCAGCCCCGGGCCAGGGGAGGGGTATGGCTACACCTTC
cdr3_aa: CASSPGPGEGYGYTF

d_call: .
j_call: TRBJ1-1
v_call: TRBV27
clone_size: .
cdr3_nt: TGTGCCAGCACCCCTCGGGGGGGCAGGTCCTCTGAAGCTTTCTTT
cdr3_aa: CASTPRGGRSSEAFF

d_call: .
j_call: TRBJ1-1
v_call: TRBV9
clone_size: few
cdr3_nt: TGTGCCAGCAGCGTAGCAGGGGCTGAAGCTTTCTTT
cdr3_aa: CASSVAGAEAFF

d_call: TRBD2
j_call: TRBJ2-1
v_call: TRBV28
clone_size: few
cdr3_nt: TGTGCCAGCAGTCCCAGACTAGCGGGAGGCAATGAGCAGTTCTTC
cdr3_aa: CASSPRLAGGNEQFF

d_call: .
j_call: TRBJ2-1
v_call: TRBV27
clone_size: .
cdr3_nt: TGTGCCAGCAGCGAAGATGGAGATGAGCAGTTCTTC
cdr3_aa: CASSEDGDEQFF

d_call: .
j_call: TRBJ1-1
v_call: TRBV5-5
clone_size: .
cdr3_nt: TGTGCCAGCGGTATACAGGGGAACACTGAAGCTTTCTTT
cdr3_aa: CASGIQGNTEAFF

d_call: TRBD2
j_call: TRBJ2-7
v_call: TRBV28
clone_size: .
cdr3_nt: TGTGCCAGCAGTTTTGAACTAGCGGGATCTTACGAGCAGTACTTC
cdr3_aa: CASSFELAGSYEQYF

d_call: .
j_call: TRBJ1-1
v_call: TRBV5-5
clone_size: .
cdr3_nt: TGTGCCAGCAGCTTGGTTGGTGGGAGTCGTGAAGCTTTCTTT
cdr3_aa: CASSLVGGSREAFF

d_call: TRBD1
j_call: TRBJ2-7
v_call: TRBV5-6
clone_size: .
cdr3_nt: TGTGCCAGCAGCTTGCCTCCAGGGGGAGCCTACGAGCAGTACTTC
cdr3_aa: CASSLPPGGAYEQYF

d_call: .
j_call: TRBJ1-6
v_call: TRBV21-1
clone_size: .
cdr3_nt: TGTGCCAGCAGCACTCTGACAGGGATCCATAATTCACCCCTCCACTTT
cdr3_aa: CASSTLTGIHNSPLHF

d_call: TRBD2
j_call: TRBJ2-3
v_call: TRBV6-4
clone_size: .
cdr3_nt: TGTGCCAGCAGTGACTCGACTAGCGGGGGGGCCCCAGATACGCAGTATTTT
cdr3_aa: CASSDSTSGGAPDTQYF